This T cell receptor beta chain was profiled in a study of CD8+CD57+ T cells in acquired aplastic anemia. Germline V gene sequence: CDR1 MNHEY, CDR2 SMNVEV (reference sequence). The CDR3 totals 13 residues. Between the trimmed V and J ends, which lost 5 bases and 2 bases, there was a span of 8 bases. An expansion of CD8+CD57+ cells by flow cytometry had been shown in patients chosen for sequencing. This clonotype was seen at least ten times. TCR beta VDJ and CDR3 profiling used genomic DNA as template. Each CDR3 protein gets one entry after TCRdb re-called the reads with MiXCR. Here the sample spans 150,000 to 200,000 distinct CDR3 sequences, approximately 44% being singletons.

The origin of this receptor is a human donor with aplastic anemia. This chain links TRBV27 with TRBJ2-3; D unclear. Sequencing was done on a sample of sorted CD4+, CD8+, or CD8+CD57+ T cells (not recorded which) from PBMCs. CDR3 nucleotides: TGTGCCAGCAGTGAACCTAACACAGATACGCAGTATTTT. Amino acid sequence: CASSEPNTDTQYF.